A selection of T cell receptor beta chains follows, all from one sample in a study of shared clonotypes between healthy human individuals. Profiled with immunoSEQ multiplex PCR; TCRdb holds only in-frame clones, not every one. In the table there are about 380,000 clones, roughly 96% of which are singletons. Source material: memory CD8+ T cells sorted from blood. The source is a man aged 25 to 45 in good health. The CDR3 runs from the conserved cysteine through the conserved F or W. A D gene is named only where the DNA matches it firmly. Rows may omit the clone size; those that give it use once, few, many or a size class.

length,size,D,J,V,DNA,CDR3
15,NA,TRBD2,TRBJ2-5,TRBV30,TGTGCCTGGGACCCTGGACTAGCGGGGCAAGAGACCCAGTACTTC,CAWDPGLAGQETQYF
11,few,NA,TRBJ2-7,TRBV6-5,TGTGCCAGCAGTTACAGGGGCGAGCAGTACTTC,CASSYRGEQYF
13,NA,NA,TRBJ1-5,TRBV4-1,TGCGCCAGCAGCCAAACAGGTACGGGGCCCCAGCATTTT,CASSQTGTGPQHF
15,NA,TRBD1,TRBJ1-2,TRBV9,TGTGCCAGCAGCGTAGAGGGGACAGGGGCGGATGGCTACACCTTC,CASSVEGTGADGYTF
15,NA,NA,TRBJ1-2,TRBV27,TGTGCCAGCAGTACCCAACAGGGATCAGGTTATGGCTACACCTTC,CASSTQQGSGYGYTF
12,NA,NA,TRBJ2-7,TRBV6-6,TGTGCCAGCAGTTACCGGGACTACGAGCAGTACTTC,CASSYRDYEQYF
13,once,NA,TRBJ2-7,TRBV2,TGTGCCAGCAGCGCAAGACCTACCTACGAGCAGTACTTC,CASSARPTYEQYF
14,NA,NA,TRBJ1-5,TRBV19,TGTGCCAGTAGTTCAAACCAGGTCAATCAGCCCCAGCATTTT,CASSSNQVNQPQHF
16,NA,NA,TRBJ1-1,TRBV7-9,TGTGCCAGCAGCTCGACCAGGGAAACCATGAACACTGAAGCTTTCTTT,CASSSTRETMNTEAFF
14,NA,NA,TRBJ1-4,TRBV6-1,TGTGCCAGCAGTGAAGGGGGGGCGGACGAAAAACTGTTTTTT,CASSEGGADEKLFF
12,once,TRBD2,TRBJ2-1,TRBV7-3,TGTGCCAGCAGCTCTAGCGGCAATGAGCAGTTCTTC,CASSSSGNEQFF
17,once,TRBD2,TRBJ2-1,TRBV11-3,TGTGCCAGCAGCTTAGATTTTCGGACTAGCGGGACCCCCGAGCAGTTCTTC,CASSLDFRTSGTPEQFF
16,NA,TRBD1,TRBJ2-1,TRBV7-3,TGTGCCAGCAGCCCCCGTGGTACAGGGGCCACCAATGAGCAGTTCTTC,CASSPRGTGATNEQFF
16,NA,NA,TRBJ2-5,TRBV28,TGTGCCAGCGGATCGGCCCGGACACCCTTCGGGGAGACCCAGTACTTC,CASGSARTPFGETQYF
14,once,NA,TRBJ1-1,TRBV6-1,TGTGCCAGCAGGTCTGAGCCGAAGGGGACTGAAGCTTTCTTT,CASRSEPKGTEAFF
13,once,NA,TRBJ2-7,TRBV6-6,TGTGCCAGCAGCCAAGGGACCTTTTACGAGCAGTACTTC,CASSQGTFYEQYF
15,NA,NA,TRBJ2-7,TRBV5-4,TGTGCCAGCAGCTTCCGGACTCGAGTAGTCCACGAGCAGTACTTC,CASSFRTRVVHEQYF
15,NA,TRBD1,TRBJ2-4,TRBV4-1,TGCGCCAGCAGCCAAGTCGGACAGGTAGAGAACATTCAGTACTTC,CASSQVGQVENIQYF
13,NA,NA,TRBJ2-3,TRBV5-4,TGTGCCAGCAGCTTCGGTAGCACAGATACGCAGTATTTT,CASSFGSTDTQYF
16,NA,NA,TRBJ2-3,TRBV28,TGTGCCAGCAGTTTACGGAGGGTCTATAGCACAGATACGCAGTATTTT,CASSLRRVYSTDTQYF
15,NA,NA,TRBJ1-5,TRBV4-2,TGTGCCAGCAGCCAGTTTGCGAATAGCAATCAGCCCCAGCATTTT,CASSQFANSNQPQHF
13,NA,TRBD1,TRBJ1-1,TRBV10-3,TGTGCCATCAGTGAAGGGGGCCGGACTGAAGCTTTCTTT,CAISEGGRTEAFF
15,NA,TRBD1,TRBJ1-1,TRBV5-6,TGTGCCAGCAGCTTGTGGCCAGGCCCCAGGGGGGAAGCTTTCTTT,CASSLWPGPRGEAFF
13,NA,NA,TRBJ2-7,TRBV5-1,TGCGCCAGCAGCTTAGGAGTAGCCTACGAGCAGTACTTC,CASSLGVAYEQYF
15,NA,TRBD2,TRBJ2-5,TRBV14,TGTGCCAGCAGCCTAAAGGGGAGGGGCGGGGAGACCCAGTACTTC,CASSLKGRGGETQYF
13,NA,NA,TRBJ2-1,TRBV6-1,TGTGCCAGCAGAAAAGGGACCCTCAATGAGCAGTTCTTC,CASRKGTLNEQFF
14,NA,NA,TRBJ2-4,TRBV7-9,TGTGCCAGCAGCTTGCGGGGCGGGAACAACATTCAGTACTTC,CASSLRGGNNIQYF
11,NA,NA,TRBJ2-7,TRBV7-8,TGTGCCAGCAGCTTAGCCAACGAGCAGTACTTC,CASSLANEQYF
13,NA,NA,TRBJ2-1,TRBV19,TGTGCCAGTCGGCCCTCCGAACTCGGGGAGCAGTTCTTC,CASRPSELGEQFF
10,NA,NA,TRBJ2-5,TRBV20-1,TGCAGTGGAAGGGGAGAGACCCAGTACTTC,CSGRGETQYF
13,NA,NA,TRBJ2-3,TRBV6-4,TGTGCCAGCAGTGCCGGTCATGCAGATACGCAGTATTTT,CASSAGHADTQYF
15,NA,NA,TRBJ2-1,TRBV5-1,TGCGCCAGCAGCTTGCTCTCGGGAGAGGGGAATGAGCAGTTCTTC,CASSLLSGEGNEQFF
11,few,NA,TRBJ1-1,TRBV20-1,TGCAGTGCTAGGGGAAACACTGAAGCTTTCTTT,CSARGNTEAFF
14,NA,NA,TRBJ1-4,TRBV28,TGTGCCAGCAGTTTCGCAGGGGAAAATGAAAAACTGTTTTTT,CASSFAGENEKLFF
13,NA,NA,TRBJ1-2,TRBV18,TGTGCCAGCTCCCCGGGGGAAGGCTATGGCTACACCTTC,CASSPGEGYGYTF
16,NA,NA,TRBJ2-1,TRBV7-9,TGTGCCAGCACGTGGGCAGCCACTAAACTCCCCAATGAGCAGTTCTTC,CASTWAATKLPNEQFF
14,NA,TRBD1,TRBJ1-2,TRBV10-3,TGTGCCATCAGTGCCTGGGACAGGGACTATGGCTACACCTTC,CAISAWDRDYGYTF
14,NA,NA,TRBJ2-5,TRBV7-8,TGTGCCAGCAGCTTCGTCCAGGGGGCGGGGGAGGAGTACTTC,CASSFVQGAGEEYF
14,NA,NA,TRBJ1-1,TRBV15,TGTGCCACCAGCAGATTTCGGGGGCTTACTGAAGCTTTCTTT,CATSRFRGLTEAFF
13,NA,NA,TRBJ2-5,TRBV7-2,TGTGCCAGCAGCTTAGGACTAGGGGCGTCCCAGTACTTC,CASSLGLGASQYF
13,NA,TRBD1,TRBJ1-5,TRBV29-1,TGCAGCGTCGCGACAGGGGTTGGACAGCCCCAGCATTTT,CSVATGVGQPQHF
15,NA,NA,TRBJ2-7,TRBV6-9,TGTGCCAGCAGTTACTCGTATCAGGGAACCTACGAGCAGTACTTC,CASSYSYQGTYEQYF
18,NA,NA,TRBJ1-4,TRBV11-2,TGTGCCAGCAGCTTGGGGCTTTTAAGCAGGAGCACTAATGAAAAACTGTTTTTT,CASSLGLLSRSTNEKLFF
15,NA,NA,TRBJ2-3,TRBV5-4,TGTGCCAGCAGCTTCGGCAAAGGTTTCACAGATACGCAGTATTTT,CASSFGKGFTDTQYF
17,NA,TRBD1,TRBJ2-1,TRBV4-1,TGCGCCAGCAGCCAAAGAAAGGGACAGGTCTCCTACAATGAGCAGTTCTTC,CASSQRKGQVSYNEQFF
15,NA,TRBD1,TRBJ2-2,TRBV5-1,TGCGCCAGCAGCTTGGGGCCAGGGGGCGCCGGGGAGCTGTTTTTT,CASSLGPGGAGELFF
15,NA,NA,TRBJ2-1,TRBV7-9,TGTGCCAGCAGCTTAACTGGACAGCCATACAATGAGCAGTTCTTC,CASSLTGQPYNEQFF
15,NA,NA,TRBJ2-5,TRBV15,TGTGCCACTAGAAGAACGGGCCCCGGGGAAGAGACCCAGTACTTC,CATRRTGPGEETQYF
12,NA,TRBD1,TRBJ1-5,TRBV6-5,TGTGCCAGCAGGACAGGGAATCAGCCCCAGCATTTT,CASRTGNQPQHF
13,NA,NA,TRBJ1-5,TRBV19,TGTGCCAGTAGTATCACTGTTATCAAGCCCCAGCATTTT,CASSITVIKPQHF
13,NA,TRBD1,TRBJ2-7,TRBV15,TGTGCCACCACGGCAACAGGGGAGTACGAGCAGTACTTC,CATTATGEYEQYF
16,NA,TRBD1,TRBJ2-7,TRBV5-1,TGCGCCAGCAGCACTCGGACAGGGCCTCCCACCTACGAGCAGTACTTC,CASSTRTGPPTYEQYF
13,once,NA,TRBJ2-7,TRBV5-1,TGCGCCAGCAGCTTAGCGAGCTCCTACGAGCAGTACTTC,CASSLASSYEQYF
14,NA,NA,TRBJ2-7,TRBV4-2,TGTGCCAGCAGCGCTAGGGACGGCGACTACGAGCAGTACTTC,CASSARDGDYEQYF
18,once,NA,TRBJ1-3,TRBV5-1,TGCGCCAGCAGCTTGGGACTTCAGGGGCAGCGAGATGGAAACACCATATATTTT,CASSLGLQGQRDGNTIYF